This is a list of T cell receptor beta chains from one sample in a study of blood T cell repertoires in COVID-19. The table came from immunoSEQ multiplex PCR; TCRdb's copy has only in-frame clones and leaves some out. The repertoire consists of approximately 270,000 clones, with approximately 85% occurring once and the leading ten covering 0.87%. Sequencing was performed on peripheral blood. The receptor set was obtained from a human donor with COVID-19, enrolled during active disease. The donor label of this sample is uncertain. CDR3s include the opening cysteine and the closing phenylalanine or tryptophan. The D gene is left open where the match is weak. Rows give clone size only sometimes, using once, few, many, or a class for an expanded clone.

CDR3 DNA: TGTGCCAGCAGTTCACTGACTAGCGGGAGAAACACCGGGGAGCTGTTTTTT
CDR3 protein: CASSSLTSGRNTGELFF
D gene: TRBD2
clone size: once
V gene: TRBV6-2/TRBV6-3
J gene: TRBJ2-2

CDR3 DNA: TGTGCCAGCAGCTTCTATGGAAACACCATATATTTT
CDR3 protein: CASSFYGNTIYF
D gene: NA
clone size: NA
V gene: TRBV12-1
J gene: TRBJ1-3

CDR3 DNA: TGTGCCAGCAGACGACAGGGCACAGATACGCAGTATTTT
CDR3 protein: CASRRQGTDTQYF
D gene: NA
clone size: NA
V gene: TRBV28
J gene: TRBJ2-3

CDR3 DNA: TGTGCCAGCTCTCGTCAGGACACCTACACCTTC
CDR3 protein: CASSRQDTYTF
D gene: NA
clone size: NA
V gene: TRBV18
J gene: TRBJ1-2

CDR3 DNA: TGTGCCAGCAGTTTAAGTTTAGGGGTTTTGGGCGCCGGGTACTATGGCTACACCTTC
CDR3 protein: CASSLSLGVLGAGYYGYTF
D gene: NA
clone size: NA
V gene: TRBV27
J gene: TRBJ1-2

CDR3 DNA: TGTGCCTGGAGTTATGAATGGGACAGGGAAGGAAAAGAAAAACTGTTTTTT
CDR3 protein: CAWSYEWDREGKEKLFF
D gene: TRBD1
clone size: once
V gene: TRBV30
J gene: TRBJ1-4

CDR3 DNA: TGTGCCTGGACAAGCGGTTCATACAATGAGCAGTTCTTC
CDR3 protein: CAWTSGSYNEQFF
D gene: NA
clone size: NA
V gene: TRBV30
J gene: TRBJ2-1

CDR3 DNA: TGTGCCAGCAGCCCGCTTAGCGGGGGAAGCTCCTACGAGCAGTACTTC
CDR3 protein: CASSPLSGGSSYEQYF
D gene: TRBD2
clone size: NA
V gene: TRBV3-1/TRBV3-2
J gene: TRBJ2-7

CDR3 DNA: TGTGCCAGCAGGGGGCAGGGCCGTAATGGCTACACCTTC
CDR3 protein: CASRGQGRNGYTF
D gene: NA
clone size: NA
V gene: TRBV5-8
J gene: TRBJ1-2

CDR3 DNA: TGTGCCAGCTCCCGCGGACAGGAGGGCACTGAAGCTTTCTTT
CDR3 protein: CASSRGQEGTEAFF
D gene: TRBD1
clone size: once
V gene: TRBV19
J gene: TRBJ1-1

CDR3 DNA: TGCGCCAGCAGCCAAGACAGGGGAACGGCCTATGGGTATAATTCACCCCTCCACTTT
CDR3 protein: CASSQDRGTAYGYNSPLHF
D gene: NA
clone size: NA
V gene: TRBV4-1
J gene: TRBJ1-6

CDR3 DNA: TGTGCCATCAGTGAGTCGATCTCCACTAGCGGTTACAATGAGCAGTTCTTC
CDR3 protein: CAISESISTSGYNEQFF
D gene: TRBD2
clone size: once
V gene: TRBV10-3
J gene: TRBJ2-1

CDR3 DNA: TGCGCCAGTGGGAATCGGGCCATTCAAGGGGATGAGCAGTTCTTC
CDR3 protein: CASGNRAIQGDEQFF
D gene: NA
clone size: NA
V gene: TRBV5-1
J gene: TRBJ2-1

CDR3 DNA: TGTGCCAGCAGTTTCTCCAGGGGCCTATCTGGAAACACCATATATTTT
CDR3 protein: CASSFSRGLSGNTIYF
D gene: NA
clone size: NA
V gene: TRBV27
J gene: TRBJ1-3

CDR3 DNA: TGTGCCAGCAGTGATGCGGCACTAAGCAATCAGCCCCAGCATTTT
CDR3 protein: CASSDAALSNQPQHF
D gene: NA
clone size: NA
V gene: TRBV6-1
J gene: TRBJ1-5

CDR3 DNA: TGTGCCATCCAACAGGTTCCAGATTCACCCCTCCACTTT
CDR3 protein: CAIQQVPDSPLHF
D gene: NA
clone size: NA
V gene: TRBV6-6
J gene: TRBJ1-6

CDR3 DNA: TGTGCCAGCAGCTCGGACATTAACACCGGGGAGCTGTTTTTT
CDR3 protein: CASSSDINTGELFF
D gene: NA
clone size: few
V gene: TRBV11-2
J gene: TRBJ2-2

CDR3 DNA: TGTGCCAGCAGCTACAGGGTGGAACTGTTTTTT
CDR3 protein: CASSYRVELFF
D gene: NA
clone size: NA
V gene: TRBV28
J gene: TRBJ1-4

CDR3 DNA: TGTGCTAGTGGTTTTTCAGAGACGGGTGCCTACGAGCAGTACTTC
CDR3 protein: CASGFSETGAYEQYF
D gene: NA
clone size: NA
V gene: TRBV12-5
J gene: TRBJ2-7

CDR3 DNA: TGTGCCACCAGTGTCCGAGGGGGTGGCGAGCAGTACTTC
CDR3 protein: CATSVRGGGEQYF
D gene: NA
clone size: NA
V gene: TRBV24-1
J gene: TRBJ2-7